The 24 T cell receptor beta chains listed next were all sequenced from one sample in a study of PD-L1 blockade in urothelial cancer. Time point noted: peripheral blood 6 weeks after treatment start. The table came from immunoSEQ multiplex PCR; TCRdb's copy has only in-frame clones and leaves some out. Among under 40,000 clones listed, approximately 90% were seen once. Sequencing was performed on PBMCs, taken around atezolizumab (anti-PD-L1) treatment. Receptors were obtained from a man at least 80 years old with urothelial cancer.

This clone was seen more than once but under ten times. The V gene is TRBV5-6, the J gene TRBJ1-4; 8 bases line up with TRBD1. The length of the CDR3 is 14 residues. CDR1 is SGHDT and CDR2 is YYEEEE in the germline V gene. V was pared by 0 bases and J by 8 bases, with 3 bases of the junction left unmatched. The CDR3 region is CASSLEQGGEKLFF. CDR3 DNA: TGTGCCAGCAGCTTGGAACAGGGGGGCGAAAAACTGTTTTTT.

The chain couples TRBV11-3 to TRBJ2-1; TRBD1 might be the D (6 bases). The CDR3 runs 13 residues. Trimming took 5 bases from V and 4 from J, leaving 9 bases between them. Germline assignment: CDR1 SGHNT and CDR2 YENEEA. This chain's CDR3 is CASSLQGYNEQFF. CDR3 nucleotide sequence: TGTGCCAGCAGCCTACAGGGTTACAATGAGCAGTTCTTC.

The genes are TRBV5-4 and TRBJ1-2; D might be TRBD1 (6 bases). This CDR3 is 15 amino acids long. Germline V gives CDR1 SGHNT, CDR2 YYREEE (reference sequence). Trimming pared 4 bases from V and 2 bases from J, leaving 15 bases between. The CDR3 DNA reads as TGTGCCAGCAGCCTGACGACGGGACACAACTATGGCTACACCTTC. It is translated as CASSLTTGHNYGYTF.

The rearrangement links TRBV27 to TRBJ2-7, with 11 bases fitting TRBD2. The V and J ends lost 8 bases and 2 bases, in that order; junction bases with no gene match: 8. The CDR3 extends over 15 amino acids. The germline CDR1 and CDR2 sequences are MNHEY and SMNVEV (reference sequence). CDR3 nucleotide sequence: TGTGCCAGCTGCAATCCTAGCGGGGGGACCTACGAGCAGTACTTC. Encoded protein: CASCNPSGGTYEQYF.

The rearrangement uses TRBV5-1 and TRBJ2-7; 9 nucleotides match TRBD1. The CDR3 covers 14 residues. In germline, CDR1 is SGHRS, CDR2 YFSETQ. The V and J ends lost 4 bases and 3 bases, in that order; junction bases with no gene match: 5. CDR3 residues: CASSSTGGFYEQYF. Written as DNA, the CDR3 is TGCGCCAGCAGCAGTACAGGGGGCTTCTACGAGCAGTACTTC.

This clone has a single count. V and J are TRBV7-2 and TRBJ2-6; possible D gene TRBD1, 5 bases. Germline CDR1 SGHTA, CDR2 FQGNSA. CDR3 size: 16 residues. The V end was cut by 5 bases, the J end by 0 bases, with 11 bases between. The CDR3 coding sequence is TGTGCCAGCAGCCCGACAGCGAGCTCTGGGGCCAACGTCCTGACTTTC. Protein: CASSPTASSGANVLTF.

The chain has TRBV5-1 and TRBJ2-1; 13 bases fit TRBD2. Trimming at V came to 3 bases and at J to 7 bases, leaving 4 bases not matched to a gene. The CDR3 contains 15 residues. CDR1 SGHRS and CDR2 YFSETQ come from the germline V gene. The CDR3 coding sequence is TGCGCCAGCAGCTCAGGACTAGCGGGAGAGAATGAGCAGTTCTTC. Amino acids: CASSSGLAGENEQFF. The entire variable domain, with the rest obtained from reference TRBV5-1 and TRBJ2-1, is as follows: KAGVTQTPRYLIKTRGQQVTLSCSPISGHRSVSWYQQTPGQGLQFLFEYFSETQRNKGNFPGRFSGRQFSNSRSEMNVSTLELGDSALYLCASSSGLAGENEQFFGPGTRLTVL.

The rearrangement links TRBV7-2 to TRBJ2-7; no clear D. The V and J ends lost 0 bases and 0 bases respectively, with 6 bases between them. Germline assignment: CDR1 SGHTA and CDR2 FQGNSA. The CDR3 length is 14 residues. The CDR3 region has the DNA TGTGCCAGCAGCTTAGCTTGGAGCTCCTACGAGCAGTACTTC. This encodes CASSLAWSSYEQYF.

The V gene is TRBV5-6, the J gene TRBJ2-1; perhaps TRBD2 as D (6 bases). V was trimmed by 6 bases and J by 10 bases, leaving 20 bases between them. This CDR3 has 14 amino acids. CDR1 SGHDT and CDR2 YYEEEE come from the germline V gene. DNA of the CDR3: TGTGCCAGCACGCTAGGGATGGGGGGTTGGGAGCAGTTCTTC. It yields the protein CASTLGMGGWEQFF. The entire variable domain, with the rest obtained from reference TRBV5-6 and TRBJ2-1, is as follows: DAGVTQSPTHLIKTRGQQVTLRCSPKSGHDTVSWYQQALGQGPQFIFQYYEEEERQRGNFPDRFSGHQFPNYSSELNVNALLLGDSALYLCASTLGMGGWEQFFGPGTRLTVL.

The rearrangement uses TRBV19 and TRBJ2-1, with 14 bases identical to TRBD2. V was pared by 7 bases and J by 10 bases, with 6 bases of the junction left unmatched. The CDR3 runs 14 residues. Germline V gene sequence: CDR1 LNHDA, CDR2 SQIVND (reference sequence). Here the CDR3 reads CASIGTSGSREQFF. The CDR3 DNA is TGTGCCAGTATTGGGACTAGCGGGAGTAGGGAGCAGTTCTTC. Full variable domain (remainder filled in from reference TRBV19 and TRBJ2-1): DGGITQSPKYLFRKEGQNVTLSCEQNLNHDAMYWYRQDPGQGLRLIYYSQIVNDFQKGDIAEGYSVSREKKESFPLTVTSAQKNPTAFYLCASIGTSGSREQFFGPGTRLTVL.

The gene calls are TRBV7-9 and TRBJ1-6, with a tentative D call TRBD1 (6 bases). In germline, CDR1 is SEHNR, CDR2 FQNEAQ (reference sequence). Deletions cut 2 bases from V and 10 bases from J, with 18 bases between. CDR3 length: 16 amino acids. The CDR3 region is CASSLSAVLGGSPLHF. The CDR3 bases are TGTGCCAGCAGCTTATCGGCGGTCCTAGGGGGATCACCCCTCCACTTT. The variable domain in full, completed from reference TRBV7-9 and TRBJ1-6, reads DTGVSQNPRHKITKRGQNVTFRCDPISEHNRLYWYRQTLGQGPEFLTYFQNEAQLEKSRLLSDRFSAERPKGSFSTLEIQRTEQGDSAMYLCASSLSAVLGGSPLHFGNGTRLTVT.

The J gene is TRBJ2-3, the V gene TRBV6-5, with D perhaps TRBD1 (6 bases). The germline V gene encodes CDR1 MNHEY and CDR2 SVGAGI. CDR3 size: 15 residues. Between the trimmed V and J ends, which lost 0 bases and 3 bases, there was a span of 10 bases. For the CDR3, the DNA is TGTGCCAGCAGTTACTCGTTGGACAGAACAGATACGCAGTATTTT. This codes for CASSYSLDRTDTQYF.

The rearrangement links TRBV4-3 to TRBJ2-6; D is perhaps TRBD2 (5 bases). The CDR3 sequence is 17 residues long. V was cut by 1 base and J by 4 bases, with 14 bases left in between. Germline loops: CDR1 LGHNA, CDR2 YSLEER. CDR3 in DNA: TGCGCCAGCAGCCAAGGGACTTCCCCCTCCGGGGCCAACGTCCTGACTTTC. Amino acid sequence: CASSQGTSPSGANVLTF.

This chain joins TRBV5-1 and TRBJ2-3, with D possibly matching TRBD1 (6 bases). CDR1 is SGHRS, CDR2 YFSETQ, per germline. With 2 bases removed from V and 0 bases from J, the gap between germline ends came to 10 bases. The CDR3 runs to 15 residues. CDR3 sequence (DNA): TGCGCCAGCAGCTTTGGGACAACTAGCACAGATACGCAGTATTTT. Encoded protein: CASSFGTTSTDTQYF.

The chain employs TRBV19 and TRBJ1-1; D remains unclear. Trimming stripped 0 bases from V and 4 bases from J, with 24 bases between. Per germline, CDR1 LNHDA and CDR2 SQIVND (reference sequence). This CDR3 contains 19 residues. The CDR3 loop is CASSIDYIARRVLGTEAFF. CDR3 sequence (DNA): TGTGCCAGTAGTATAGATTATATCGCCCGGAGGGTATTGGGCACTGAAGCTTTCTTT.

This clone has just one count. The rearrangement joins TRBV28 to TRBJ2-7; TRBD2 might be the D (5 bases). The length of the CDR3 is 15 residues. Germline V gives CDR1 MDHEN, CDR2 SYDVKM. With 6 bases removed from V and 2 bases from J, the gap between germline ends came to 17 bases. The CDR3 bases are TGTGCCAGCAGGGATCCCGGGATAGTAGCCTACGAGCAGTACTTC. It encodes CASRDPGIVAYEQYF.

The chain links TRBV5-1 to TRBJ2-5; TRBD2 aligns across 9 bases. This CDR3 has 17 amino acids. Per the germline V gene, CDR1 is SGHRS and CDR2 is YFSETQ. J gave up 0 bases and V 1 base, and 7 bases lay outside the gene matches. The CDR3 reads CASSLNASGINQETQYF. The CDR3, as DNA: TGCGCCAGCAGCTTGAATGCTAGCGGGATAAACCAAGAGACCCAGTACTTC.

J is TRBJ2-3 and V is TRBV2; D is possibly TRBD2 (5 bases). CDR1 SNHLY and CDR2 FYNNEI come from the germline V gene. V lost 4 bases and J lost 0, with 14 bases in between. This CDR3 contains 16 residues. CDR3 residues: CASSVGAVASTDTQYF. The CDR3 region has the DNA TGTGCCAGCAGTGTTGGAGCGGTGGCGAGCACAGATACGCAGTATTTT.

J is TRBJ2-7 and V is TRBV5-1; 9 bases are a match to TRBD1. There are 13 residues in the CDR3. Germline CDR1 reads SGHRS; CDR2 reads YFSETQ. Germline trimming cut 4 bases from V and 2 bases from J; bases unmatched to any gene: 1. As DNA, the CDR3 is TGCGCCAGCAGCGGGACAGGGACCTACGAGCAGTACTTC. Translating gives CASSGTGTYEQYF.

CDR3 sequence reads: CASSPERQTEAFF. The CDR3 DNA reads TGTGCCAGCTCACCGGAAAGACAGACCGAAGCTTTCTTT. The chain uses TRBV18 and TRBJ1-1, with a weak D call TRBD1 (5 bases). The V gene lost 3 bases and the J gene lost 8 bases, with 13 bases spanning the gap. The CDR3 contains 13 residues. CDR1 is KGHSH and CDR2 is LQKENI in the germline V gene.

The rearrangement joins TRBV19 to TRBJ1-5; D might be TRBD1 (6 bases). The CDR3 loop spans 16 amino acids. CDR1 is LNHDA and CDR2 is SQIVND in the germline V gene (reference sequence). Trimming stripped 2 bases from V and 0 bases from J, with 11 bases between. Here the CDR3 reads CASSISYRASNQPQHF. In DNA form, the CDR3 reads TGTGCCAGTAGTATATCGTACAGGGCTAGCAATCAGCCCCAGCATTTT.

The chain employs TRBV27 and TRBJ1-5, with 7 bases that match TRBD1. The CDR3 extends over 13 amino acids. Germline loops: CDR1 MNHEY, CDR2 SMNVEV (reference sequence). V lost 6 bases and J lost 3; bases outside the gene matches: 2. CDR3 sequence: CASRTGDNQPQHF. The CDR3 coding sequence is TGTGCCAGCAGAACAGGGGACAATCAGCCCCAGCATTTT.

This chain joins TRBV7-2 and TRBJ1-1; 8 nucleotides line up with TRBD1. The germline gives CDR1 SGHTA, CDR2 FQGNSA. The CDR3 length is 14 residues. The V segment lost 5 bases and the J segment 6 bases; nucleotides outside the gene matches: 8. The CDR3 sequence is CASSRPTGGAEAFF. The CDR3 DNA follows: TGTGCCAGCAGCCGCCCCACAGGGGGAGCTGAAGCTTTCTTT. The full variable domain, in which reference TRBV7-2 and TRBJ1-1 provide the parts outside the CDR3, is GAGVSQSPSNKVTEKGKDVELRCDPISGHTALYWYRQSLGQGLEFLIYFQGNSAPDKSGLPSDRFSAERTGGSVSTLTIQRTQQEDSAVYLCASSRPTGGAEAFFGQGTRLTVV.

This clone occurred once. CDR3 in amino acids: CATGTGGSDTDTQYF. The DNA of the CDR3 is TGTGCCACCGGGACAGGGGGTTCCGACACAGATACGCAGTATTTT. The V and J genes are TRBV25-1 and TRBJ2-3; 11 bases align to TRBD1. The length of the CDR3 is 15 residues. Trimming removed 10 bases from V and 2 bases from J; junction bases left unmatched: 8. The germline V gene has CDR1 MGHDK and CDR2 SYGVNS.